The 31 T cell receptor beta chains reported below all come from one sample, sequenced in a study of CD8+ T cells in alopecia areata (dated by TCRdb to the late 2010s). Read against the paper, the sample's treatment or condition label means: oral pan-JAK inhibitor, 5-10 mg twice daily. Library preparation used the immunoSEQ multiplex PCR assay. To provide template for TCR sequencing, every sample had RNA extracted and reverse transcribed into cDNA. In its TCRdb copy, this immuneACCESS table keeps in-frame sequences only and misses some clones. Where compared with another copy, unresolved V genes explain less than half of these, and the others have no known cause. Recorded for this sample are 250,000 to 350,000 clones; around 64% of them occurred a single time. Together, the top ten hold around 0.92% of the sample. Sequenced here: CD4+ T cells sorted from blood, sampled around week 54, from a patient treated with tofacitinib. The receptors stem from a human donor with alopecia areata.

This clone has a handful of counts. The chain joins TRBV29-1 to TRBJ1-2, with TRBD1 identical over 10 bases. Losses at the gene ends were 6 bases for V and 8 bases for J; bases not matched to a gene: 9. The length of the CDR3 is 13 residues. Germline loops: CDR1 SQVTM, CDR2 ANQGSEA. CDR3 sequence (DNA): TGCAGCGTCGCGGGACAGGGGAGATGGGGCTACACCTTC. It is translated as CSVAGQGRWGYTF.

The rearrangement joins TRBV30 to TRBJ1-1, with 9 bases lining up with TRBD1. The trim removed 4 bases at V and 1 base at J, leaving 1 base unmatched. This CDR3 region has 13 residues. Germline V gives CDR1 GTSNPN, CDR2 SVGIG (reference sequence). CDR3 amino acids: CAWTTGGNTEAFF. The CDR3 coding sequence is TGTGCCTGGACGACAGGGGGGAACACTGAAGCTTTCTTT.

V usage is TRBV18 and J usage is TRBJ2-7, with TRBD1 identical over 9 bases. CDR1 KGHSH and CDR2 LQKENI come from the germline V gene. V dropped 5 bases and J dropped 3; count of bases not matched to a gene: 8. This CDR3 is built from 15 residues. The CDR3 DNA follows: TGTGCCAGCTCATTGCGACAGGGGGTAATCTACGAGCAGTACTTC. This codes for CASSLRQGVIYEQYF.

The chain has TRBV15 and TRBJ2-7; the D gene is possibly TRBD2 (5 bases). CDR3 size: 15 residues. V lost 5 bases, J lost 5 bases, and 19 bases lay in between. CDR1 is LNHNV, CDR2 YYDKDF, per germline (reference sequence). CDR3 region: CATSPRAVYLDEQYF. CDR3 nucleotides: TGTGCCACCAGCCCGAGGGCAGTCTACTTGGACGAGCAGTACTTC.

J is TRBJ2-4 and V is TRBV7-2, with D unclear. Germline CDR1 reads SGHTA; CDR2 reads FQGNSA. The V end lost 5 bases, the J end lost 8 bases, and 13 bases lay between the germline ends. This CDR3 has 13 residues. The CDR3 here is CASSAGSSHIQYF. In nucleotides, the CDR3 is TGTGCCAGCAGCGCCGGTAGTTCACACATTCAGTACTTC.

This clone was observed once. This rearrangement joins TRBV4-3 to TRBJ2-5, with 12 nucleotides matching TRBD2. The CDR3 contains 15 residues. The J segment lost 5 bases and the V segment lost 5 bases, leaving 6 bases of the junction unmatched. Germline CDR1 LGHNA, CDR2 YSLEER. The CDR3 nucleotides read TGCGCCAGCAGCGTCCGGACTAGCGGGGAGGAGACCCAGTACTTC. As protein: CASSVRTSGEETQYF.

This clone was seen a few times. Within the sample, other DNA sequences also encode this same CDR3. The CDR3: CASSLQETQYF. The CDR3 coding sequence is TGCGCCAGCAGCCTACAAGAGACCCAGTACTTC. The rearrangement uses TRBV5-1 and TRBJ2-5, with D unclear. CDR1 and CDR2 (germline): SGHRS, YFSETQ. The V end was cut by 4 bases, the J end by 2 bases, with 3 bases between. The CDR3 sequence is 11 residues long.

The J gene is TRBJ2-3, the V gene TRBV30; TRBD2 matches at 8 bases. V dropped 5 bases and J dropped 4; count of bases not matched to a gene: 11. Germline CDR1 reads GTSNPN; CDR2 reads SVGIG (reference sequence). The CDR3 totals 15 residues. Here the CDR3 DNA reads TGTGCCTGGGGGACCGGGACTAGGATTGCAGATACGCAGTATTTT. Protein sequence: CAWGTGTRIADTQYF.

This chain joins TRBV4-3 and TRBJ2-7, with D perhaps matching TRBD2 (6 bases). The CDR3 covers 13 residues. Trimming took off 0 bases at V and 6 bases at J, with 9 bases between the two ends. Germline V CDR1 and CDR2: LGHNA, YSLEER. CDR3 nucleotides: TGCGCCAGCAGCCAAGATCGGGAGCCCGAGCAGTACTTC. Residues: CASSQDREPEQYF.

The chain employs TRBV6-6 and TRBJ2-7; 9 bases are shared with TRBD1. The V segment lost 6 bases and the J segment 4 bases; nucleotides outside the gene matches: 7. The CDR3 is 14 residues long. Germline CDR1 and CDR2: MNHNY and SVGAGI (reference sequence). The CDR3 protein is CASSPQGQGYEQYF. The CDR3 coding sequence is TGTGCCAGCAGCCCACAGGGACAGGGATACGAGCAGTACTTC.

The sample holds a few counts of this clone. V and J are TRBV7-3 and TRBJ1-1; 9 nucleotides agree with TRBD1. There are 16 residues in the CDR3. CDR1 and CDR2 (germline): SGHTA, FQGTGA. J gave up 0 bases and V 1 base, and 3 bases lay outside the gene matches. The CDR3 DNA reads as TGTGCCAGCAGCTTAATAGGACAGGGGATGAACACTGAAGCTTTCTTT. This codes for CASSLIGQGMNTEAFF.

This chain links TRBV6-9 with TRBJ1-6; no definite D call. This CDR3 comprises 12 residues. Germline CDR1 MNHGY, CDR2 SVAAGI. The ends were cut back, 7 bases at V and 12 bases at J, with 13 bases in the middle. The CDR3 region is CASTLNGLPLHF. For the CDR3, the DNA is TGTGCCAGCACTCTAAACGGGCTACCCCTCCACTTT.

The CDR3 here is CASSQTGTGLYEQYF. The CDR3, as DNA: TGCGCCAGCAGCCAGACCGGGACAGGGCTTTACGAGCAGTACTTC. This rearrangement joins TRBV5-1 to TRBJ2-7, with 9 positions matching TRBD1. The trim removed 4 bases at V and 4 bases at J, leaving 9 bases unmatched. The CDR3 has 15 residues. Germline V gene data show CDR1 as SGHRS and CDR2 as YFSETQ. The full variable domain, completed using reference TRBV5-1 and TRBJ2-7, is KAGVTQTPRYLIKTRGQQVTLSCSPISGHRSVSWYQQTPGQGLQFLFEYFSETQRNKGNFPGRFSGRQFSNSRSEMNVSTLELGDSALYLCASSQTGTGLYEQYFGPGTRLTVT.

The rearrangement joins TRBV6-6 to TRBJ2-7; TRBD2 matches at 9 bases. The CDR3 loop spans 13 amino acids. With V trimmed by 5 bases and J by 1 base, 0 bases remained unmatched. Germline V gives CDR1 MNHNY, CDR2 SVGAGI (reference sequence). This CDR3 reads CASSAGGSYEQYF. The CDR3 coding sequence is TGTGCCAGCAGTGCGGGGGGGTCCTACGAGCAGTACTTC.

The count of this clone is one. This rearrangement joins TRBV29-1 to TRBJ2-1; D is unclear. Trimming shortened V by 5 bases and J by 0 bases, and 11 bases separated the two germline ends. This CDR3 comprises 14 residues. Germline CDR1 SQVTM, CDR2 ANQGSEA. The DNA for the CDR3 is TGCAGCGTTCTCGGAGAGAGCTCCTACAATGAGCAGTTCTTC. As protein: CSVLGESSYNEQFF.

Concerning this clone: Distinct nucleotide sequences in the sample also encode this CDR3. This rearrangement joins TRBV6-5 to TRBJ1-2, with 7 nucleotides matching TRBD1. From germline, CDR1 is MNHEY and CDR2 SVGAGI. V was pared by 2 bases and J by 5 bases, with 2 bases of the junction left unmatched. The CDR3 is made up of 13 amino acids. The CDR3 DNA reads TGTGCCAGCAGTTACGGACAGGCTTATGGCTACACCTTC. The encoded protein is CASSYGQAYGYTF.

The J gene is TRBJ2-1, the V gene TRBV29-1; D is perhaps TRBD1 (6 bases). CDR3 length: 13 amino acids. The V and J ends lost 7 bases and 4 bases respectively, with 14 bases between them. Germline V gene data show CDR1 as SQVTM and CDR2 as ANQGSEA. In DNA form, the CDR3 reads TGCAGCGGACAGGCCAATCGTTACAATGAGCAGTTCTTC. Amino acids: CSGQANRYNEQFF.

CDR3 DNA sequence: TGTGCCAGCAGCTTTTGGCTAGCGGCTCACAATGAGCAGTTCTTC. This translates into CASSFWLAAHNEQFF. This sequence joins TRBV7-2 and TRBJ2-1; 7 nucleotides match TRBD2. The CDR3 extends over 15 amino acids. Germline loops: CDR1 SGHTA, CDR2 FQGNSA. J was trimmed by 5 bases and V by 3 bases; bases with no gene match: 7. Filled out from reference TRBV7-2 and TRBJ2-1, the complete variable domain reads GAGVSQSPSNKVTEKGKDVELRCDPISGHTALYWYRQSLGQGLEFLIYFQGNSAPDKSGLPSDRFSAERTGGSVSTLTIQRTQQEDSAVYLCASSFWLAAHNEQFFGPGTRLTVL.

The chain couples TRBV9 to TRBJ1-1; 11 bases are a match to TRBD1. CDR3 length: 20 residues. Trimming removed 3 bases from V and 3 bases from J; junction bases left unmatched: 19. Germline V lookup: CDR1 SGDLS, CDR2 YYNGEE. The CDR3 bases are TGTGCCAGCAGCGCTATTCGGTCGGGGACAGGGGGTTCCGTCGACACTGAAGCTTTCTTT. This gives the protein CASSAIRSGTGGSVDTEAFF.

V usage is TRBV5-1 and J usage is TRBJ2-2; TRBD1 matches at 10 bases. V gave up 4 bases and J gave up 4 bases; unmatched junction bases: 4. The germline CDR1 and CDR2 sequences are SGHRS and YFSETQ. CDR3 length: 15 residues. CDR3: CASSTGQGPTGELFF. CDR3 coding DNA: TGCGCCAGCAGCACGGGACAGGGGCCCACCGGGGAGCTGTTTTTT. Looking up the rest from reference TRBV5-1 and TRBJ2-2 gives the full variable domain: KAGVTQTPRYLIKTRGQQVTLSCSPISGHRSVSWYQQTPGQGLQFLFEYFSETQRNKGNFPGRFSGRQFSNSRSEMNVSTLELGDSALYLCASSTGQGPTGELFFGEGSRLTVL.

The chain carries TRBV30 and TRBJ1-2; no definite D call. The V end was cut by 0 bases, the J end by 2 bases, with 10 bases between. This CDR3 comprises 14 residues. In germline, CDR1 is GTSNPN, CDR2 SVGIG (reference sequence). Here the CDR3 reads CAWSVARNNYGYTF. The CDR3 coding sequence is TGTGCCTGGAGTGTGGCCAGAAACAACTATGGCTACACCTTC.

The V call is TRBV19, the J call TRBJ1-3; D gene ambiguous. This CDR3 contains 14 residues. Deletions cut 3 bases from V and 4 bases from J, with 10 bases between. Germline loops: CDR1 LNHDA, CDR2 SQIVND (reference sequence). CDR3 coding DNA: TGTGCCAGTAGTATTGCGGTCCTGGGAAACACCATATATTTT. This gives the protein CASSIAVLGNTIYF.

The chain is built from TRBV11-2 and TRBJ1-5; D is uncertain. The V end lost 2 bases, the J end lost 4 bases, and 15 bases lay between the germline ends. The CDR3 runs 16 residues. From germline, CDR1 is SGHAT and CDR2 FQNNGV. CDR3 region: CASSLTSWGSNQPQHF. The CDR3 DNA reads TGTGCCAGCAGCTTAACTTCCTGGGGTAGTAATCAGCCCCAGCATTTT.

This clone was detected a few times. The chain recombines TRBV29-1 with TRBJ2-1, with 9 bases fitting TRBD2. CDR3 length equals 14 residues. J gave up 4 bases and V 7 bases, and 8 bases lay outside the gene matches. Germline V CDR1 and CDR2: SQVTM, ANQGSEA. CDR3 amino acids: CSAQRGVPYNEQFF. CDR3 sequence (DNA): TGCAGCGCCCAGCGGGGGGTCCCTTACAATGAGCAGTTCTTC.

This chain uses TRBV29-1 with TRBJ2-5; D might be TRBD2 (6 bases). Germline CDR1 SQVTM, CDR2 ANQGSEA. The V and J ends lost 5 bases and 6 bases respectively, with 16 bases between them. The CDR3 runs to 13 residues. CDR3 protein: CSVMVARGKTQYF. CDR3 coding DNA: TGCAGCGTTATGGTAGCGCGGGGAAAGACCCAGTACTTC.

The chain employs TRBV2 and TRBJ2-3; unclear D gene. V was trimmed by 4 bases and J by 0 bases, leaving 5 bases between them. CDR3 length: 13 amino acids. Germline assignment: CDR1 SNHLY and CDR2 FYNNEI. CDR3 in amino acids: CASSVESTDTQYF. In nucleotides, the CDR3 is TGTGCCAGCAGTGTAGAGAGCACAGATACGCAGTATTTT.

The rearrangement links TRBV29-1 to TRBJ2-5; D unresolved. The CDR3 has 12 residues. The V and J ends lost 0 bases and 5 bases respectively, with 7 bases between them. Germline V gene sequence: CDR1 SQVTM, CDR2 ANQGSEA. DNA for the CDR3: TGCAGCGTTGAAGATCTCACGGAGACCCAGTACTTC. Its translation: CSVEDLTETQYF. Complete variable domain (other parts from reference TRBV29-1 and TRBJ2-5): SAVISQKPSRDICQRGTSLTIQCQVDSQVTMMFWYRQQPGQSLTLIATANQGSEATYESGFVIDKFPISRPNLTFSTLTVSNMSPEDSSIYLCSVEDLTETQYFGPGTRLLVL.

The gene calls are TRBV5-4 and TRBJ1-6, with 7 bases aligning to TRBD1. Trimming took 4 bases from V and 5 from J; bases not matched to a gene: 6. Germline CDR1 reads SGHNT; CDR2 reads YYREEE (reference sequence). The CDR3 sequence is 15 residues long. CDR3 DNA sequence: TGTGCCAGCAGCAGGGGGACAGCCAATAATTCACCCCTCCACTTT. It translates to CASSRGTANNSPLHF. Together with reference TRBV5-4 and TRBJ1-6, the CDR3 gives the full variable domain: ETGVTQSPTHLIKTRGQQVTLRCSSQSGHNTVSWYQQALGQGPQFIFQYYREEENGRGNFPPRFSGLQFPNYSSELNVNALELDDSALYLCASSRGTANNSPLHFGNGTRLTVT.

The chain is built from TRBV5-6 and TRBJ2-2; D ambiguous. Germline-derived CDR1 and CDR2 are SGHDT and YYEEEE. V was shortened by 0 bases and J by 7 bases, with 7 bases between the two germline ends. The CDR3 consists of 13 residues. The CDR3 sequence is CASSLGNHGELFF. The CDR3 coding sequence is TGTGCCAGCAGCTTGGGGAACCACGGGGAGCTGTTTTTT.

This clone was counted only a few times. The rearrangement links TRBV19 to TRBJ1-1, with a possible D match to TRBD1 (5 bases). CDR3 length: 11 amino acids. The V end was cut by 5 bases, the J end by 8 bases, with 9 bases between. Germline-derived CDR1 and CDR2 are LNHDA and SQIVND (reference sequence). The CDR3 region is CASSFREEAFF. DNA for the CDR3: TGTGCCAGTAGTTTCAGGGAGGAAGCTTTCTTT.

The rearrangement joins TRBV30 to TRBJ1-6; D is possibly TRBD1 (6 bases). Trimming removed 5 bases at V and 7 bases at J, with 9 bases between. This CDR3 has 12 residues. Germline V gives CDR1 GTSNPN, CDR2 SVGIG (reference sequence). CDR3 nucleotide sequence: TGTGCCTGGGACAGGCGGAATTCACCCCTCCACTTT. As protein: CAWDRRNSPLHF.